In this sample, the clone carrying this T cell receptor (beta chain) turned up many times. The antigen is not known. This specimen comes from a study of T cells in Graves' hyperthyroidism and ophthalmopathy. The study's findings and limits: Among clonotypes expanded in thyroid above 0.001, most were also found in blood. Ophthalmopathy onset followed model prediction by a median roughly 6.5 months.

Amplification yielded TCR beta CDR3 regions, with RNA transcripts as the source. TCR CDR3 regions were first amplified by RT-PCR with HTBI primers. From the multiplex PCR reads, TCRdb called clonotypes with MiXCR, one entry per CDR3 protein. The sample lists around 480,000 distinct CDR3 sequences, about 15% occurring once. Exclusions: uncontrolled infection, other autoimmune disease, pregnancy, lactation. Every diagnosis used clinical symptoms, serum thyroxine and TRAb, thyroid ultrasound and orbital computed tomography. This receptor was obtained from a woman aged 18-29 years with Graves' hyperthyroidism. Material: blood.

The CDR3 reads CASSLLKRGASDYGYTF. CDR3 in DNA: TGTGCCAGCAGCTTACTAAAGCGGGGGGCATCCGACTATGGCTACACCTTC. The rearrangement uses TRBV11-3 and TRBJ1-2, with a weak D call TRBD1 (6 bases). CDR1 and CDR2 (germline): SGHNT, YENEEA. Trimming left V 2 bases short and J 3 bases short, with 19 bases between. CDR3 length equals 17 residues.